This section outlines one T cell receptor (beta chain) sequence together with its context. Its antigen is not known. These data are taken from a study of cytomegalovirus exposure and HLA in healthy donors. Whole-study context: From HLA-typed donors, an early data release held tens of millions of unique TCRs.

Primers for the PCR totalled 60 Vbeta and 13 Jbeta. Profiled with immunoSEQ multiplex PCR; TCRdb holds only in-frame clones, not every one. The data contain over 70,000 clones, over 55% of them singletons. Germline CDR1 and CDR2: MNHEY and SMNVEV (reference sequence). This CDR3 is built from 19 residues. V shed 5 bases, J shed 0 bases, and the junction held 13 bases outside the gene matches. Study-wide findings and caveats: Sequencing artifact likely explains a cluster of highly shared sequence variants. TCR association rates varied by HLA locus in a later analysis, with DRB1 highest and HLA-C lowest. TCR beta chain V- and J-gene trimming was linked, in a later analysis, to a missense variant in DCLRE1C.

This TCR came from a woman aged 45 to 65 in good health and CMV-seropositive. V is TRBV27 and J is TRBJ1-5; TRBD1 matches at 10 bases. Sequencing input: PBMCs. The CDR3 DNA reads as TGTGCCAGCAGTCCCAGGGGGGACAGGGGCCTCTATAGCAATCAGCCCCAGCATTTT. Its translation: CASSPRGDRGLYSNQPQHF.